A selection of T cell receptor beta chains follows, all from one sample in a study of blood T cells in healthy people across ages. Using its own MiXCR run on the 5' RACE reads, TCRdb lists one record per CDR3 protein. Of about 590,000 distinct CDR3 sequences detected, about 30% appear once; the ten largest clones hold about a sixth. Input material: blood. The origin of the receptors is a woman of 80 years or more in good health. The CDR3 runs from the conserved cysteine through the conserved F or W. The order of the fields is clone size, D gene, J gene, V gene, CDR3 DNA, CDR3 protein. D genes are given only for firm matches. Expanded clones are given a class, and other clones once, few, many or no size at all.

abundance: .
d_gene: .
j_gene: TRBJ2-3
v_gene: TRBV4-2
CDR3nt: TGTGCCAGCCAGCGGGCGGTCGCAGATACGCAGTATTTT
CDR3aa: CASQRAVADTQYF

abundance: .
d_gene: .
j_gene: TRBJ2-2
v_gene: TRBV6-5
CDR3nt: TGTGCCAGCAGCCAGGACAAGAACACCGGGGAGCTGTTTTTT
CDR3aa: CASSQDKNTGELFF

abundance: few
d_gene: .
j_gene: TRBJ2-2
v_gene: TRBV11-1
CDR3nt: TGTGCCAGCAGCTTTCCTATGGGTACCGGGGAGCTGTTTTTT
CDR3aa: CASSFPMGTGELFF

abundance: .
d_gene: .
j_gene: TRBJ1-2
v_gene: TRBV6-6
CDR3nt: TGTGCCAGCAGTCATGGGGGCGACGGCTATGGCTACACCTTC
CDR3aa: CASSHGGDGYGYTF

abundance: many
d_gene: .
j_gene: TRBJ2-3
v_gene: TRBV20-1
CDR3nt: TGCAGTGCTAGAGTCAGGGGGGGGGGCCTTCGAGATACGCAGTATTTT
CDR3aa: CSARVRGGGLRDTQYF

abundance: .
d_gene: .
j_gene: TRBJ1-2
v_gene: TRBV12-3/TRBV12-4
CDR3nt: TGTGCCAGCAGTCCCGAGGACGGATCGTCTGGCTACACCTTC
CDR3aa: CASSPEDGSSGYTF

abundance: many
d_gene: TRBD1
j_gene: TRBJ1-2
v_gene: TRBV2
CDR3nt: TGTGCCAGCAGGGGACAGGGGGCATTGGTCTATGGCTACACCTTC
CDR3aa: CASRGQGALVYGYTF

abundance: once
d_gene: TRBD1
j_gene: TRBJ2-7
v_gene: TRBV20-1
CDR3nt: TGCAGTGCTCCTGACAGGGTGGTTGAGCAGTACTTC
CDR3aa: CSAPDRVVEQYF

abundance: many
d_gene: .
j_gene: TRBJ2-7
v_gene: TRBV20-1
CDR3nt: TGCAGTGCTAGAACCCCCAGGGGCTTCTCCTACGAGCAGTACTTC
CDR3aa: CSARTPRGFSYEQYF

abundance: few
d_gene: .
j_gene: TRBJ1-2
v_gene: TRBV30
CDR3nt: TGTGCCTGGAGTGTAAGGGGAGCAGGAATCTATGGCTACACCTTC
CDR3aa: CAWSVRGAGIYGYTF

abundance: .
d_gene: .
j_gene: TRBJ1-3
v_gene: TRBV28
CDR3nt: TGTGCCAGCAGTTTCCTGCAGGGGAGAAACACCATATATTTT
CDR3aa: CASSFLQGRNTIYF

abundance: many
d_gene: .
j_gene: TRBJ2-4
v_gene: TRBV5-6
CDR3nt: TGTGCCAGCAGCTTGGAAGGAGGGGACATTCAGTACTTC
CDR3aa: CASSLEGGDIQYF

abundance: .
d_gene: .
j_gene: TRBJ1-1
v_gene: TRBV10-3
CDR3nt: TGTGCCATCAAGGGAGGGTCTGGGGGGAACACTGAAGCTTTCTTT
CDR3aa: CAIKGGSGGNTEAFF

abundance: many
d_gene: .
j_gene: TRBJ1-1
v_gene: TRBV5-5
CDR3nt: TGTGCCAGTACATGGCAAACTGAAGCTTTCTTT
CDR3aa: CASTWQTEAFF

abundance: many
d_gene: .
j_gene: TRBJ1-6
v_gene: TRBV7-9
CDR3nt: TGTGCCAGCAGCTTAGAGTCAGGACTCAATTCACCCCTCCACTTT
CDR3aa: CASSLESGLNSPLHF

abundance: .
d_gene: .
j_gene: TRBJ2-7
v_gene: TRBV7-9
CDR3nt: TGTGCCAGCAGCTTAGTCGGGGTCTACGAGCAGTACTTC
CDR3aa: CASSLVGVYEQYF

abundance: .
d_gene: .
j_gene: TRBJ1-2
v_gene: TRBV5-1
CDR3nt: TGCGCCAGCAGCCCGGGGAACACAGGGAATGGCTACACCTTC
CDR3aa: CASSPGNTGNGYTF

abundance: .
d_gene: .
j_gene: TRBJ1-4
v_gene: TRBV15
CDR3nt: TGTGCCACCAGCAGTTTCCAGGGGCGCGAAAAACTGTTTTTT
CDR3aa: CATSSFQGREKLFF

abundance: many
d_gene: .
j_gene: TRBJ1-1
v_gene: TRBV9
CDR3nt: TGTGCCAGCAGCGTAGGGTGGAACACTGAAGCTTTCTTT
CDR3aa: CASSVGWNTEAFF

abundance: .
d_gene: .
j_gene: TRBJ2-1
v_gene: TRBV7-7
CDR3nt: TGTGCCAGCAGCTTCTCTGTTGGGGCAGGGAAAAGCAATGAGCAGTTCTTC
CDR3aa: CASSFSVGAGKSNEQFF

abundance: .
d_gene: TRBD2
j_gene: TRBJ2-5
v_gene: TRBV5-5
CDR3nt: TGTGCCAGCAGCTTGATGGGGAGGGAGACCCCGTACTTC
CDR3aa: CASSLMGRETPYF

abundance: few
d_gene: .
j_gene: TRBJ1-4
v_gene: TRBV27
CDR3nt: TGTGCCAGCAGTGCCTCGACTGGGGGTATTTCCAAACTGTTTTTT
CDR3aa: CASSASTGGISKLFF

abundance: few
d_gene: .
j_gene: TRBJ2-6
v_gene: TRBV20-1
CDR3nt: TGCAGTGCTAGAGAAGACGGGAGCTCTGGGGCCAACGTCCTGACTTTC
CDR3aa: CSAREDGSSGANVLTF

abundance: .
d_gene: .
j_gene: TRBJ1-1
v_gene: TRBV7-6
CDR3nt: TGTGCCAGCAGCTTACTAGGTTACACTGAAGCTTTCTTT
CDR3aa: CASSLLGYTEAFF

abundance: .
d_gene: .
j_gene: TRBJ1-2
v_gene: TRBV29-1
CDR3nt: TGCAGCGTTGAAGCAAGCAGGGGTGACTATGGCTACACCTTC
CDR3aa: CSVEASRGDYGYTF

abundance: few
d_gene: TRBD1
j_gene: TRBJ1-5
v_gene: TRBV6-5
CDR3nt: TGTGCCAGCAGTTACTCCGGGACAGGGTCGCAGCCCCAGCATTTT
CDR3aa: CASSYSGTGSQPQHF

abundance: .
d_gene: .
j_gene: TRBJ1-4
v_gene: TRBV20-1
CDR3nt: TGCAGTGCTAGAGATGCGGAACAGGAAAATGAAAAACTGTTTTTT
CDR3aa: CSARDAEQENEKLFF

abundance: many
d_gene: TRBD1
j_gene: TRBJ1-6
v_gene: TRBV6-5
CDR3nt: TGTGCCAGCAGTCTGGGACAGCCTAATTCACCCCTCCACTTT
CDR3aa: CASSLGQPNSPLHF

abundance: .
d_gene: TRBD1
j_gene: TRBJ1-2
v_gene: TRBV28
CDR3nt: TGTGCCAGCAGTCGAACCGGGACAGGCTATTCTAACTATGGCTACACCTTC
CDR3aa: CASSRTGTGYSNYGYTF

abundance: many
d_gene: TRBD2
j_gene: TRBJ2-1
v_gene: TRBV7-9
CDR3nt: TGTGCCAGCAGCCATCGGGCTAGCGGTGGCTACAATGAGCAGTTCTTC
CDR3aa: CASSHRASGGYNEQFF

abundance: .
d_gene: .
j_gene: TRBJ2-7
v_gene: TRBV7-8
CDR3nt: TGTGCCAGCACCCCCCTGAGTTTCTCCTACGAGCAGTACTTC
CDR3aa: CASTPLSFSYEQYF

abundance: .
d_gene: TRBD1
j_gene: TRBJ2-5
v_gene: TRBV20-1
CDR3nt: TGCAGTGCGCCTGGGACAGGGAATTCAAAGACCCAGTACTTC
CDR3aa: CSAPGTGNSKTQYF

abundance: many
d_gene: TRBD2
j_gene: TRBJ2-1
v_gene: TRBV6-2/TRBV6-3
CDR3nt: TGTGCCAGCAGTTTCCCGGGGGGGCCTCGGAATGAGCAGTTCTTC
CDR3aa: CASSFPGGPRNEQFF

abundance: many
d_gene: TRBD2
j_gene: TRBJ2-7
v_gene: TRBV7-2
CDR3nt: TGTGCCAGCAGCTCGGGACTAGCGGGGGACTCCTACGAGCAGTACTTC
CDR3aa: CASSSGLAGDSYEQYF

abundance: .
d_gene: .
j_gene: TRBJ1-5
v_gene: TRBV20-1
CDR3nt: TGCAGTGCTAGGCCGACAGCGACTCATCTGCCCCAGCAATTT
CDR3aa: CSARPTATHLPQQF

abundance: many
d_gene: .
j_gene: TRBJ2-5
v_gene: TRBV3-1
CDR3nt: TGTGCCAGCAGCCAAGATCCGGGGGCTGAAGAGACCCAGTACTTC
CDR3aa: CASSQDPGAEETQYF

abundance: many
d_gene: .
j_gene: TRBJ2-7
v_gene: TRBV7-2
CDR3nt: TGTGCCAGCAGCTTGGGCCCCGGTGGCTACGAGCAGTACTTC
CDR3aa: CASSLGPGGYEQYF

abundance: .
d_gene: TRBD1
j_gene: TRBJ1-5
v_gene: TRBV20-1
CDR3nt: TGCAGTGCTAGACCCGGGACAGCCGATCATCAGCCCAAGCATTTT
CDR3aa: CSARPGTADHQPKHF

abundance: few
d_gene: TRBD1
j_gene: TRBJ2-3
v_gene: TRBV24-1
CDR3nt: TGTGCCACCAGTGACGACAGGGGGCTTAGCACAGATACGCAGTATTTT
CDR3aa: CATSDDRGLSTDTQYF

abundance: few
d_gene: .
j_gene: TRBJ1-1
v_gene: TRBV29-1
CDR3nt: TGCAGCGTTGGGGGAGGAGGCAGAATACCGAACACTGAAGCTTTCTTT
CDR3aa: CSVGGGGRIPNTEAFF

abundance: .
d_gene: .
j_gene: TRBJ1-1
v_gene: TRBV7-2
CDR3nt: TGTGCCAGCAGCTTTTGGGAGGATGAAGCTTTCTTT
CDR3aa: CASSFWEDEAFF

abundance: many
d_gene: .
j_gene: TRBJ2-7
v_gene: TRBV2
CDR3nt: TGTGCCAGCAGTGTGAGGGAAATCAGCTCCTACGAGCAGTACTTC
CDR3aa: CASSVREISSYEQYF

abundance: .
d_gene: .
j_gene: TRBJ2-7
v_gene: TRBV5-1
CDR3nt: TGCGCCAGCAGCTTGGAGAGACTAGGCTACGAGCAGTACTTC
CDR3aa: CASSLERLGYEQYF

abundance: many
d_gene: .
j_gene: TRBJ1-5
v_gene: TRBV7-2
CDR3nt: TGTGCCAGCAGCCCCGTGGGGCAGGGCAATCAGCCCCAGCATTTT
CDR3aa: CASSPVGQGNQPQHF

abundance: few
d_gene: TRBD1
j_gene: TRBJ2-5
v_gene: TRBV15
CDR3nt: TGTGCCACCAGCATAATCAGGGGGAATGAGCAGTACTTC
CDR3aa: CATSIIRGNEQYF

abundance: many
d_gene: .
j_gene: TRBJ1-1
v_gene: TRBV20-1
CDR3nt: TGCAGTGCTAGAGATGTCGTCTCGGGGACTGAAGCTTTCTTT
CDR3aa: CSARDVVSGTEAFF

abundance: many
d_gene: TRBD1
j_gene: TRBJ1-4
v_gene: TRBV6-6
CDR3nt: TGTGCCAGCAGCGCCCCGGGACAGGGTAATGAAAAACTGTTTTTT
CDR3aa: CASSAPGQGNEKLFF

abundance: many
d_gene: .
j_gene: TRBJ2-1
v_gene: TRBV19
CDR3nt: TGTGCCAGTAGTATTATAAGGGTCCGCTACAATGAGCAGTTCTTC
CDR3aa: CASSIIRVRYNEQFF